The entry below gives a single T cell receptor (beta chain) sequence along with its context. Germline V lookup: CDR1 LGHDT, CDR2 YNNKEL (reference sequence). The CDR3 is 15 residues long. V shed 4 bases, J shed 8 bases, and the junction held 9 bases outside the gene matches. As handled by the study authors: Using reference gene primer amplification, nucleated cell counts were estimated. Data came from immunoSEQ multiplex PCR; TCRdb stores just in-frame clones and leaves some out. The DNA was the basis for D and trimming; V, J and clone size are from that table. Of about 400,000 clones in the sample, 65% to 90% were seen once. The entry originates in a study of blood T cell repertoires in COVID-19. Background on the study: Acute and convalescent COVID-19 specimens originated in the United States, Italy and Spain. PBMCs, B-cell-depleted T cells, or T cells were the source of the cDNA or gDNA that made up the material.

The J gene is TRBJ1-2, the V gene TRBV3-1 (or the pseudogene TRBV3-2); 11 bases are a match to TRBD1. Sequencing was done on a sample of peripheral blood. The TCR was taken from a woman in her sixties or seventies with COVID-19, enrolled during active disease. The CDR3 loop is CASSRDRGDGGGYTF. The CDR3 DNA reads as TGTGCCAGCAGCCGGGACAGGGGGGATGGAGGAGGCTACACCTTC.